The 24 T cell receptor beta chains presented below share a single source sample, sequenced in a study of control samples from healthy donors and cancer patients. Generated by immunoSEQ multiplex PCR, the TCRdb table keeps only in-frame clones and is missing some. Of about 150,000 clones listed, almost 90% were seen once; the top ten hold approximately 1.8%. The sequenced sample was blood. These receptor sequences come from a man aged 18 to 30 in good health.

With regard to this clone: Other DNA sequences within the sample encode an identical CDR3. The chain recombines TRBV9 with TRBJ2-5, with 7 bases identical to TRBD1. This CDR3 has 14 residues. The junction had 4 bases not matched to a gene; V was cut back by 3 bases and J by 2 bases. From germline, CDR1 is SGDLS and CDR2 YYNGEE. Written as DNA, the CDR3 is TGTGCCAGCAGCGCCGGGACAGCTCAAGAGACCCAGTACTTC. As protein: CASSAGTAQETQYF.

The chain couples TRBV28 to TRBJ2-3; 9 nucleotides match TRBD2. V was pared by 2 bases and J by 6 bases, with 12 bases of the junction left unmatched. This CDR3 comprises 17 residues. Germline lookup yields CDR1 MDHEN and CDR2 SYDVKM. The CDR3 DNA reads TGTGCCAGCAGTTTAAGGAGTCGGGCGGGGGGGCCGGATACGCAGTATTTT. It is translated as CASSLRSRAGGPDTQYF.

The genes are TRBV6-6 and TRBJ2-7; 8 bases are a match to TRBD1. Trimming removed 6 bases from V and 2 bases from J; junction bases left unmatched: 9. Germline lookup yields CDR1 MNHNY and CDR2 SVGAGI (reference sequence). The CDR3 extends over 15 amino acids. CDR3 loop: CASSHGQGGPYEQYF. CDR3 nucleotides: TGTGCCAGCAGCCATGGACAGGGAGGCCCCTACGAGCAGTACTTC.

The V gene is TRBV6-6, the J gene TRBJ1-3, with no clear D. Germline CDR1 MNHNY, CDR2 SVGAGI (reference sequence). The V and J ends lost 7 bases and 1 base respectively, with 5 bases between them. There are 12 residues in the CDR3. This CDR3 reads CASTPSGNTIYF. The DNA for the CDR3 is TGTGCCAGCACCCCTTCTGGAAACACCATATATTTT.

This sequence joins TRBV28 and TRBJ2-7; no reliable D call. The CDR3 extends over 12 amino acids. V was pared by 5 bases and J by 0 bases, with 5 bases between. Germline assignment: CDR1 MDHEN and CDR2 SYDVKM. CDR3 region: CASSLGSYEQYF. The CDR3 region has the DNA TGTGCCAGCAGTCTCGGCTCCTACGAGCAGTACTTC.

This clone appeared once. The genes are TRBV7-2 and TRBJ2-2, with 10 bases aligning to TRBD2. The CDR3 is made up of 15 amino acids. The V segment lost 6 bases and the J segment 5 bases; nucleotides outside the gene matches: 6. CDR1 is SGHTA and CDR2 is FQGNSA in the germline V gene. Written as DNA, the CDR3 is TGTGCCAGCAGAAGGGCTAGCGGGGGAACCGGGGAGCTGTTTTTT. This translates into CASRRASGGTGELFF.

This sequence joins TRBV21-1 and TRBJ1-1; the table's TRBD1 call for D was not verified on the DNA. TRBV21-1 is a known pseudogene. The CDR3 is 16 residues long. DNA for the CDR3: TGTGCCAGCAGCAAAGCGCTCCCGAAAGACACCACTGAAGCTTTCTTT. This codes for CASSKALPKDTTEAFF.

J is TRBJ2-2 and V is TRBV6-2 or TRBV6-3; D call uncertain. The CDR3 runs 14 residues. Germline V CDR1 and CDR2: MNHEY, SVGEGT. V gave up 2 bases and J gave up 2 bases, with 6 bases separating them. The CDR3 region has the DNA TGTGCCAGCAGTTACAGCAGAAACACCGGGGAGCTGTTTTTT. This sequence encodes CASSYSRNTGELFF.

The chain has TRBV2 and TRBJ1-5; possibly TRBD1 for D (5 bases). Per the germline V gene, CDR1 is SNHLY and CDR2 is FYNNEI. V lost 3 bases and J 2 bases, leaving 8 bases between the germline ends. The CDR3 is 14 amino acids. CDR3 DNA sequence: TGTGCCAGCAGTGACAGGGACGGCAATCAGCCCCAGCATTTT. Translated: CASSDRDGNQPQHF.

CDR3 sequence: CASSYDRAGEQYF. As DNA, the CDR3 is TGTGCCAGTAGTTACGACAGGGCTGGCGAGCAGTACTTC. The chain joins TRBV19 to TRBJ2-7, with TRBD1 identical over 7 bases. Per germline, CDR1 LNHDA and CDR2 SQIVND (reference sequence). The CDR3 has 13 residues. With 5 bases clipped from V and 6 bases from J, the junction kept 7 bases outside the gene matches.

The J gene is TRBJ1-1, the V gene TRBV6-4; no firm D call. CDR3 size: 14 residues. CDR1 and CDR2 from the germline V gene are MRHNA and SNTAGT. The V end was cut by 8 bases, the J end by 0 bases, with 13 bases between. The CDR3 loop reads CASQHYRVNTEAFF. The CDR3 DNA is TGTGCCAGCCAACATTACAGAGTGAACACTGAAGCTTTCTTT.

The V gene is TRBV5-6, the J gene TRBJ1-1; D uncertain. Trimming removed 1 base at V and 4 bases at J, with 11 bases between. This CDR3 comprises 14 residues. CDR1 is SGHDT, CDR2 YYEEEE, per germline. The CDR3: CASSLNGVGTEAFF. In DNA form, the CDR3 reads TGTGCCAGCAGCTTGAACGGGGTAGGCACTGAAGCTTTCTTT.

The table lists this clone with a few counts. The chain uses TRBV2 and TRBJ1-4, with TRBD1 matching 11 bases. Germline V gives CDR1 SNHLY, CDR2 FYNNEI. The CDR3 runs 14 residues. The V and J ends lost 5 bases and 8 bases, in that order; junction bases with no gene match: 4. The CDR3 sequence is CASSWDRGREKLFF. The CDR3 nucleotides are TGTGCCAGCAGTTGGGACAGGGGGAGGGAAAAACTGTTTTTT.

The chain employs TRBV7-3 and TRBJ2-3; TRBD1 matches at 9 bases. Germline V gene sequence: CDR1 SGHTA, CDR2 FQGTGA. The CDR3 extends over 15 amino acids. The V and J ends lost 5 bases and 3 bases, in that order; junction bases with no gene match: 6. CDR3 residues: CASSTTGQGTDTQYF. The CDR3 nucleotides read TGTGCCAGCAGCACCACGGGACAGGGAACAGATACGCAGTATTTT.

This clone was seen once. The gene calls are TRBV10-2 and TRBJ2-7, with no clear D. The CDR3 consists of 14 residues. CDR1 is WSHSY and CDR2 is SAAADI in the germline V gene. Trimming took off 3 bases at V and 0 bases at J, with 9 bases between the two ends. The DNA for the CDR3 is TGCGCCAGCAGTGAATCAGGAAACTCCTACGAGCAGTACTTC. This sequence encodes CASSESGNSYEQYF.

The chain links TRBV19 to TRBJ1-5; TRBD1 aligns across 8 bases. The CDR3 contains 15 residues. V was clipped by 1 base and J by 5 bases; unmatched bases: 4. Germline loops: CDR1 LNHDA, CDR2 SQIVND (reference sequence). CDR3 sequence (DNA): TGTGCCAGTAGTATAGTCCTGGACAGGGATCAGCCCCAGCATTTT. The encoded protein is CASSIVLDRDQPQHF.

This sequence joins TRBV13 and TRBJ2-2, with unresolved D. Germline values: CDR1 PRHDT, CDR2 FYEKMQ (reference sequence). Trimming took 5 bases from V and 6 from J, leaving 7 bases between them. The CDR3 spans 12 residues. CDR3 loop: CASSLHAGELFF. The CDR3 DNA is TGTGCCAGCAGCCTACACGCCGGGGAGCTGTTTTTT.

The chain has TRBV28 and TRBJ2-5; 13 nucleotides match TRBD2. Germline-derived CDR1 and CDR2 are MDHEN and SYDVKM. The junction had 2 bases not matched to a gene; V was cut back by 10 bases and J by 0 bases. The CDR3 sequence is 14 residues long. CDR3 sequence: CAIGTSGDQETQYF. CDR3 nucleotide sequence: TGTGCCATAGGGACTAGCGGGGACCAAGAGACCCAGTACTTC.

The chain combines TRBV7-2 with TRBJ1-6; D is ambiguous. With 3 bases removed from V and 7 bases from J, the gap between germline ends came to 10 bases. The length of the CDR3 is 14 residues. CDR1 SGHTA and CDR2 FQGNSA come from the germline V gene. CDR3 amino acids: CASSLEKANSPLHF. As DNA, the CDR3 is TGTGCCAGCAGCTTGGAGAAAGCGAATTCACCCCTCCACTTT.

The J gene is TRBJ2-2, the V gene TRBV19; 14 nucleotides match TRBD2. CDR3 length equals 17 residues. Germline V gene lookup returns CDR1 LNHDA and CDR2 SQIVND (reference sequence). Losses at the gene ends were 1 base for V and 4 bases for J; bases not matched to a gene: 2. The CDR3 spells CASSIGLAGGRTGELFF. CDR3 bases: TGTGCCAGTAGTATAGGACTAGCGGGGGGGCGCACCGGGGAGCTGTTTTTT. The whole variable domain, remainder taken from reference TRBV19 and TRBJ2-2, is DGGITQSPKYLFRKEGQNVTLSCEQNLNHDAMYWYRQDPGQGLRLIYYSQIVNDFQKGDIAEGYSVSREKKESFPLTVTSAQKNPTAFYLCASSIGLAGGRTGELFFGEGSRLTVL.

V usage is TRBV27 and J usage is TRBJ1-2; 11 nucleotides line up with TRBD1. The CDR3 loop spans 15 amino acids. Germline trimming cut 4 bases from V and 5 bases from J; bases unmatched to any gene: 6. Germline-derived CDR1 and CDR2 are MNHEY and SMNVEV (reference sequence). The CDR3 region has the DNA TGTGCCAGCAGTTCAGGACAGGGGGCGAAGTATGGCTACACCTTC. This codes for CASSSGQGAKYGYTF.

The chain employs TRBV4-3 and TRBJ1-1; D unclear. Germline V gene sequence: CDR1 LGHNA, CDR2 YSLEER. The CDR3 consists of 14 residues. Trimming pared 5 bases from V and 4 bases from J, leaving 14 bases between. The CDR3 sequence: CASSIDGEGTEAFF. The CDR3 DNA reads as TGCGCCAGCAGCATCGATGGGGAGGGCACTGAAGCTTTCTTT.

V gene TRBV5-4 combines with J gene TRBJ2-7; 7 bases map to TRBD1. Germline values: CDR1 SGHNT, CDR2 YYREEE (reference sequence). The junction had 7 bases not matched to a gene; V was cut back by 2 bases and J by 5 bases. This CDR3 region has 14 residues. The CDR3 sequence is CASSFSDRAHEQYF. In DNA form, the CDR3 reads TGTGCCAGCAGCTTCTCAGACAGGGCCCACGAGCAGTACTTC.

The gene calls are TRBV28 and TRBJ2-7, with TRBD1 matching over 8 bases. The CDR3 has 13 residues. The junction had 5 bases not matched to a gene; V was cut back by 7 bases and J by 3 bases. From germline, CDR1 is MDHEN and CDR2 SYDVKM. CDR3 coding DNA: TGTGCCAGCAAGACAGGGGACCGCTACGAGCAGTACTTC. This translates into CASKTGDRYEQYF.